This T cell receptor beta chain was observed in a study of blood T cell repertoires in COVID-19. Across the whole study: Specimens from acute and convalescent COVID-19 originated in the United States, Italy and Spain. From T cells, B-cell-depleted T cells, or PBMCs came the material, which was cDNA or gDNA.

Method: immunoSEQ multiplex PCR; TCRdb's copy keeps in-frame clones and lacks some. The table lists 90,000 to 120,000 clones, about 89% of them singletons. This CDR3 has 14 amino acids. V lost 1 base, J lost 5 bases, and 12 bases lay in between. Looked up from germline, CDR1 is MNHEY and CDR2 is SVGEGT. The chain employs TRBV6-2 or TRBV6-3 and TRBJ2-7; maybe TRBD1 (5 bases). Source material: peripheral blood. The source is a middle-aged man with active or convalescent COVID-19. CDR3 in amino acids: CASSYWQGLNEQYF. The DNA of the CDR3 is TGTGCCAGCAGTTACTGGCAGGGCTTAAACGAGCAGTACTTC.